The entry below describes one TCR beta chain. Its antigen is unknown. It has no much larger one-base neighbor in the sample; base qualities were not kept. To demonstrate the VDJtools post-analysis software, the study profiled TCR beta repertoires from the peripheral blood of approximately twelve young patients with multiple sclerosis. Multiple sclerosis patients were children and adolescents aged about 6 to 15 years. This sample was included in a study of post-analysis software for immune sequencing data (dated by TCRdb to about 2015). For the study in its entirety: The recorded disease courses included relapsing-remitting, secondary progressive and progressive-relapsing multiple sclerosis, and some patients had no subtype annotation. The patient repertoires were compared against around eleven previously published healthy control repertoires obtained from donors aged about 6 to 28 years. A subset of samples was prepared in parallel using single-end sample barcoding, then pooled and co-amplified after Illumina adapter ligation. Study-wide conclusions, independent of this receptor: The control group was slightly older than the multiple sclerosis patient group. When samples were clustered directly using the F measure, samples prepared in the same batch co-clustered strongly, which prompted a batch-effect correction. Multiple sclerosis patients had significantly lower normalized Chao1 diversity than controls, a result that suggests substantial peripheral T-cell clonal expansion. Several TRBV segments, including TRBV5-6, TRBV5-1 and TRBV20-1, were significantly more frequent in patients than controls.

Relative to germline, V is 1 base shorter and J is 4 bases shorter, with 12 bases between their ends. The CDR3 numbers 15 residues from cysteine through phenylalanine. Only CDR3 DNA is held: 45 bases, read in frame from base 1. According to the germline V gene, CDR1 reads MGHRA and CDR2 reads YSYEKL. The library was made by PCR. The sample was run on an Illumina HiSeq 2500. Unique molecular identifiers were incorporated into TCR beta cDNA libraries to reduce PCR and sequencing biases. Roughly 0.5 million cDNA molecules were obtained per 1 to 10 million input T cells, so each molecule approximated one T cell. Patient libraries were prepared and sequenced with the same protocol used for the earlier healthy control dataset. Within a given batch, samples were prepared together, multiplexed and sequenced on the same HiSeq lane. From the authors' description of their analysis: Raw barcoded reads were processed with MIGEC, discarding single-read molecular identifier groups before consensus assembly and CDR3 extraction. VDJtools was used for post-analysis of the clonotype tables, with diversity normalized by down-sampling every dataset to the smallest sample size. In repertoire overlap clustering, CDR3 amino acid sequences, but not nucleotide sequences, were matched to correct batch-related cross-sample contamination. The public reads were quality trimmed at Q25 with fastp and then assembled into clones with MiXCR by TCRdb, keeping productive beta chains. Merged by CDR3 protein, the rows form single entries marked with the most common genes and DNA. In this record, the V and J calls reflect TCRdb's handling and not the investigators' own analysis. This sample comprises hundreds of thousands of distinct CDR3 sequences, 53% of them detected only once. The ten largest clones take up under 6% of the sample.

This clonotype was obtained from a girl aged 5 to 17 with multiple sclerosis. This chain is built from TRBV4-1 and TRBJ2-3; TRBD2 could be the D gene, as 6 bases match. Sequenced sample: blood. The nucleotide sequence reads as follows: TGCGCCAGCAGCCAAGTCGGGGGTCCGGCAGATACGCAGTATTTT. The translation is CASSQVGGPADTQYF.